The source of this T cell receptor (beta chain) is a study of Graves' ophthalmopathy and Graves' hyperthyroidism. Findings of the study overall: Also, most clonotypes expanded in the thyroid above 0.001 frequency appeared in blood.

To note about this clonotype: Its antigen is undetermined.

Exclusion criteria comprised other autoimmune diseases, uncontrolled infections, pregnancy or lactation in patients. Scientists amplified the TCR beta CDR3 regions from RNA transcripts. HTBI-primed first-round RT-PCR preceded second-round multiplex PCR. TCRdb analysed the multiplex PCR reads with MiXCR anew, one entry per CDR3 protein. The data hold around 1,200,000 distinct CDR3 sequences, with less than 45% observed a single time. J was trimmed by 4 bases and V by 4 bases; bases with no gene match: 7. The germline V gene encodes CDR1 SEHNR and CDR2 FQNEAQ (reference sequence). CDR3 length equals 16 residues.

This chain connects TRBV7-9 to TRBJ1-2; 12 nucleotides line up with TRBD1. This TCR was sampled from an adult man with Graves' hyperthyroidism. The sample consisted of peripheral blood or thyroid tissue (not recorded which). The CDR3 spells CASSSAGTGGIYGYTF. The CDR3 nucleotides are TGTGCCAGCAGCTCGGCCGGGACAGGGGGCATCTATGGCTACACCTTC.